Here is one TCR beta chain with its context. Its specificity is unknown. The treatment here: roughly 10-day PBMC culture with coronavirus spike peptide pools or control peptides (ViraFEST assay). Those CD4+ T cells from the unexposed donor predate the COVID-19 pandemic (2011-2018). Half the growth medium was swapped for new IL-2 medium on days 3 and 7. Sequencing of DNA taken from cultured CD4+ T cells relied on the Oncomine TCR Beta short-read assay. Extraction of genomic DNA was performed on cultured CD4+ T cells. One entry per CDR3 protein, called by TCRdb with MiXCR from the PCR reads. The data contain about 7,800 distinct CDR3 sequences, 41% of them seen just once; the ten biggest clones take up 30% to 45%. These data come from a study of vaccination and CD4 T cells after COVID-19. Turning to the study itself: Post-vaccination samples were procured at a median of 72 days following dose two (range 14 to 241). The cells in question were stimulated using overlapping spike peptides derived from SARS-CoV-2, HCoV-NL63, HCoV-OC43 and HCoV-229E.

Germline lookup yields CDR1 DFQATT and CDR2 SNEGSKA (reference sequence). This CDR3 contains 15 residues. Trimming left V 4 bases short and J 4 bases short, with 14 bases between. The sample consisted of CD4+ T cells from blood, cultured in vitro. The sequence was obtained from a human donor in good health. The chain links TRBV20-1 to TRBJ2-6; weak D call: TRBD1 (6 bases). The chain's CDR3 is CSANRARRGANVLTF. The CDR3 DNA is TGCAGTGCTAACAGGGCCCGGAGGGGGGCCAACGTCCTGACTTTC.